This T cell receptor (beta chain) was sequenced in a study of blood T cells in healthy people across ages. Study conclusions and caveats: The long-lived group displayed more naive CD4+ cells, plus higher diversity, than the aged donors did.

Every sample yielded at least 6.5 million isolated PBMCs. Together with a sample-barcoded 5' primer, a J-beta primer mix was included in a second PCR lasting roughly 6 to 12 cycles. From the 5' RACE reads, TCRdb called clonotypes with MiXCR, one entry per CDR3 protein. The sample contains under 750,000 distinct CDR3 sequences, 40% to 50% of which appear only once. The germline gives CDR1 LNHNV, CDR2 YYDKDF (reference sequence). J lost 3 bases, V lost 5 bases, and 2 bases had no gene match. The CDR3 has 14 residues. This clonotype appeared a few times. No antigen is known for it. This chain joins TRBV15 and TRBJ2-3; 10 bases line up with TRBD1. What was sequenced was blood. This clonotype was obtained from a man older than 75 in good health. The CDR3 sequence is CATSGGQGTDTQYF. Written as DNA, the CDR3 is TGTGCCACCAGCGGGGGACAGGGGACAGATACGCAGTATTTT. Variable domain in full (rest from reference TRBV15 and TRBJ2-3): DAMVIQNPRYQVTQFGKPVTLSCSQTLNHNVMYWYQQKSSQAPKLLFHYYDKDFNNEADTPDNFQSRRPNTSFCFLDIRSPGLGDTAMYLCATSGGQGTDTQYFGPGTRLTVL.